This T cell receptor beta chain was documented in a study of identical twins. The table lists this clonotype with a few counts. TCRdb reprocessed the 5' RACE reads via MiXCR and lists one record per CDR3 protein. The sample consists of roughly 280,000 distinct CDR3 sequences, more than 8% of them appearing once. Germline V gene sequence: CDR1 SEHNR, CDR2 FQNEAQ (reference sequence). V gave up 8 bases and J gave up 0 bases; unmatched junction bases: 6. The length of the CDR3 is 15 residues. These data were likewise used in another study, on yellow fever vaccine responses in identical twins.

The sample was CD8+ T cells sorted from blood. The chain uses TRBV7-9 and TRBJ2-3, with 9 nucleotides matching TRBD1. The clonotype originates from a young woman in good health. The DNA of the CDR3 is TGTGCCAGCGAAGCACAGGGGGCGAGCACAGATACGCAGTATTTT. Protein sequence: CASEAQGASTDTQYF.